This T cell receptor beta chain was recorded in a study of OX40 agonist ivuxolimab in advanced cancers. Note on this clone: As yet, its antigen is unknown.

The junction had 5 bases not matched to a gene; V was cut back by 2 bases and J by 5 bases. CDR1 SNHLY and CDR2 FYNNEI come from the germline V gene. This CDR3 is 14 amino acids long. Sequenced by immunoSEQ multiplex PCR; TCRdb stores in-frame clones only, minus some. The top ten clones hold 0.95% to 1.5% of a sample with roughly 50,000 clones, 84% of them seen once. The study's findings and limits: In CD8+ T cells, expanded clones were on average more numerous than in CD4+.

The chain employs TRBV2 and TRBJ2-7; 8 bases agree with TRBD1. This clonotype originated in an adult with an advanced solid tumor such as melanoma, head and neck, liver or kidney cancer. The specimen comprised CD4+ or CD8+ T cells sorted from blood, sampled in a trial of the OX40 agonist ivuxolimab. For the CDR3, the DNA is TGTGCCAGCAGTGAACAGGGGGCGTCTCACGAGCAGTACTTC. The encoded protein is CASSEQGASHEQYF.